Shown below are 21 T cell receptor beta chains from a single sample sequenced in a study of blood T cell repertoires in COVID-19. Assay: immunoSEQ multiplex PCR; the TCRdb copy retains only in-frame clones and omits some. The table shows roughly 300,000 clones, with roughly 90% occurring only once. The sample was peripheral blood. These receptors were taken from a man younger than 35 who had recovered from COVID-19.

The V and J genes are TRBV29-1 and TRBJ2-7; D may be TRBD2 (6 bases). The V gene's germline CDR1 is SQVTM and CDR2 ANQGSEA. V was trimmed by 3 bases and J by 3 bases, leaving 9 bases between them. The CDR3 totals 12 residues. The CDR3 reads CSVEGGHYEQYF. The DNA of the CDR3 is TGCAGCGTTGAGGGAGGTCACTACGAGCAGTACTTC.

V usage is TRBV7-2 and J usage is TRBJ1-5; TRBD1 aligns across 11 bases. The CDR3 is made up of 16 amino acids. Germline CDR1 is SGHTA and CDR2 is FQGNSA. With 3 bases clipped from V and 6 bases from J, the junction kept 7 bases outside the gene matches. CDR3 DNA: TGTGCCAGCAGCTTTGACGGACAGGGGGCGCGTCAGCCCCAGCATTTT. Protein product: CASSFDGQGARQPQHF. The full variable domain, completed using reference TRBV7-2 and TRBJ1-5, is GAGVSQSPSNKVTEKGKDVELRCDPISGHTALYWYRQSLGQGLEFLIYFQGNSAPDKSGLPSDRFSAERTGGSVSTLTIQRTQQEDSAVYLCASSFDGQGARQPQHFGDGTRLSIL.

The chain recombines TRBV27 with TRBJ2-3; 7 bases align to TRBD1. Germline V lookup: CDR1 MNHEY, CDR2 SMNVEV (reference sequence). V trimming: 4 bases; J trimming: 1 base; junction bases outside the gene matches: 2. The CDR3 is 14 residues long. The CDR3, as DNA: TGTGCCAGCAGTTCCGACAGGGGCACAGATACGCAGTATTTT. Encoded protein: CASSSDRGTDTQYF.

The chain employs TRBV9 and TRBJ1-4; D call uncertain. Trimming removed 3 bases at V and 8 bases at J, with 17 bases between. In germline, CDR1 is SGDLS, CDR2 YYNGEE. The CDR3 is made up of 15 amino acids. The CDR3 region is CASSAREGGGEKLFF. The CDR3 coding sequence is TGTGCCAGCAGCGCCCGTGAGGGAGGTGGAGAAAAACTGTTTTTT.

This rearrangement joins TRBV3-1 (or the pseudogene TRBV3-2) to TRBJ1-2; perhaps TRBD1 as D (5 bases). Germline CDR1 LGHDT, CDR2 YNNKEL (reference sequence). The V and J ends lost 0 bases and 5 bases respectively, with 10 bases between them. This CDR3 has 14 residues. CDR3 loop: CASSQDRRGYGYTF. In nucleotides, the CDR3 is TGTGCCAGCAGCCAAGATCGGCGGGGGTATGGCTACACCTTC.

The chain is built from TRBV5-4 and TRBJ2-1; weak D call: TRBD1 (6 bases). CDR3 length equals 12 residues. CDR1 is SGHNT, CDR2 YYREEE, per germline (reference sequence). Trimming shortened V by 0 bases and J by 8 bases, and 6 bases separated the two germline ends. CDR3: CASSLAGDEQFF. The CDR3 DNA reads TGTGCCAGCAGCTTGGCAGGGGATGAGCAGTTCTTC.

V gene TRBV7-9 combines with J gene TRBJ1-5; 8 bases line up with TRBD1. J lost 5 bases, V lost 1 base, and 4 bases had no gene match. Germline CDR1 and CDR2: SEHNR and FQNEAQ (reference sequence). This CDR3 has 15 amino acids. CDR3 sequence (DNA): TGTGCCAGCAGCTTAGGTGGCAGGGGGCATCAGCCCCAGCATTTT. This codes for CASSLGGRGHQPQHF.

This clone was counted once. The V gene is TRBV9, the J gene TRBJ1-5, with D tentatively TRBD1 (6 bases). Germline V gene lookup returns CDR1 SGDLS and CDR2 YYNGEE. Trimming stripped 0 bases from V and 4 bases from J, with 11 bases between. This CDR3 is built from 15 residues. DNA of the CDR3: TGTGCCAGCAGCGTAGTTCAGGGGAAAAATCAGCCCCAGCATTTT. Translated: CASSVVQGKNQPQHF.

The chain employs TRBV10-3 and TRBJ2-7; 10 bases map to TRBD1. Germline V gene data show CDR1 as ENHRY and CDR2 as SYGVKD. This CDR3 has 15 amino acids. V shed 7 bases, J shed 3 bases, and the junction held 9 bases outside the gene matches. In nucleotides, the CDR3 is TGTGCCATCACCACGGGGACAGGGGAGCTCTACGAGCAGTACTTC. Encoded protein: CAITTGTGELYEQYF.

This clone was seen more than once but under ten times. The chain employs TRBV25-1 and TRBJ1-6; D is uncertain. Germline V CDR1 and CDR2: MGHDK, SYGVNS. V dropped 3 bases and J dropped 12 bases, with 9 bases sitting between them. The CDR3 contains 12 residues. DNA of the CDR3: TGTGCCAGCAGTGATTTGTCGGGACCCCTCCACTTT. The encoded protein is CASSDLSGPLHF.

This chain links TRBV6-6 with TRBJ2-2; TRBD2 matches 13 bases. With 2 bases clipped from V and 8 bases from J, the junction kept 5 bases outside the gene matches. The CDR3 spans 16 residues. Germline lookup yields CDR1 MNHNY and CDR2 SVGAGI (reference sequence). CDR3: CASSYATSGREGELFF. CDR3 sequence (DNA): TGTGCCAGCAGTTACGCTACTAGCGGGAGGGAGGGGGAGCTGTTTTTT.

The V and J genes are TRBV18 and TRBJ1-4; D gene ambiguous. The V gene's germline CDR1 is KGHSH and CDR2 LQKENI. V lost 2 bases to trimming and J lost 5 bases, with 9 bases between them. The CDR3 length is 14 residues. The chain's CDR3 is CASSPVRGNEKLFF. Here the CDR3 DNA reads TGTGCCAGCTCACCAGTTCGGGGAAATGAAAAACTGTTTTTT.

The chain combines TRBV19 with TRBJ1-5; the match to TRBD1 covers 7 bases. CDR1 is LNHDA, CDR2 SQIVND, per germline (reference sequence). Trimming cost V 4 bases and J 4 bases; bases outside gene matches: 7. The CDR3 totals 15 residues. CDR3 sequence (DNA): TGTGCCAGTAGTACCCGGACAGGCCCGAATCAGCCCCAGCATTTT. It yields the protein CASSTRTGPNQPQHF.

The rearrangement uses TRBV10-3 and TRBJ1-2; the match to TRBD1 covers 8 bases. Losses at the gene ends were 3 bases for V and 4 bases for J; bases not matched to a gene: 10. This CDR3 is built from 16 residues. Germline V gene data show CDR1 as ENHRY and CDR2 as SYGVKD. In nucleotides, the CDR3 is TGTGCCATCAGTGAAAGCCAGGGGGCGCCCGGCTATGGCTACACCTTC. It specifies CAISESQGAPGYGYTF.

The chain has TRBV6-5 and TRBJ2-5, with D tentatively TRBD2 (6 bases). Trimming left V 0 bases short and J 2 bases short, with 13 bases between. CDR1 is MNHEY and CDR2 is SVGAGI in the germline V gene. This CDR3 contains 16 residues. Written as DNA, the CDR3 is TGTGCCAGCAGTTACTCGGCGGGGCGCCAGCAAGAGACCCAGTACTTC. Residues: CASSYSAGRQQETQYF.

The rearrangement links TRBV18 to TRBJ2-5; D may be TRBD1 (6 bases). Germline CDR1 KGHSH, CDR2 LQKENI. V lost 1 base to trimming and J lost 1 base, with 7 bases between them. There are 14 residues in the CDR3. The CDR3 nucleotides are TGTGCCAGCTCACCACGGACAGCCCAAGAGACCCAGTACTTC. It translates to CASSPRTAQETQYF.

The V gene is TRBV5-1, the J gene TRBJ2-7, with a possible D match to TRBD1 (5 bases). The CDR3 is made up of 17 amino acids. The ends were cut back, 0 bases at V and 0 bases at J, with 16 bases in the middle. The germline V gene encodes CDR1 SGHRS and CDR2 YFSETQ. The DNA of the CDR3 is TGCGCCAGCAGCTTGGCTCCGACAGTTCAGATCTCCTACGAGCAGTACTTC. Amino acid sequence: CASSLAPTVQISYEQYF.

The chain has TRBV9 and TRBJ2-7, with 10 bases lining up with TRBD1. This CDR3 contains 14 residues. Germline V gene data show CDR1 as SGDLS and CDR2 as YYNGEE. The trim removed 3 bases at V and 3 bases at J, leaving 3 bases unmatched. The CDR3 loop is CASSAGQGDYEQYF. The CDR3 DNA follows: TGTGCCAGCAGCGCAGGACAGGGGGACTACGAGCAGTACTTC.

This chain links TRBV28 with TRBJ2-1, with 8 bases fitting TRBD2. The J segment lost 5 bases and the V segment lost 1 base, leaving 7 bases of the junction unmatched. Germline values: CDR1 MDHEN, CDR2 SYDVKM. The CDR3 covers 16 residues. The CDR3: CASSLSGLAVDNEQFF. The CDR3 DNA sequence: TGTGCCAGCAGTTTATCCGGACTAGCCGTAGACAATGAGCAGTTCTTC.

The table lists this clone with many counts. The rearrangement uses TRBV7-3 and TRBJ1-6; 8 bases are shared with TRBD1. Unmatched junction bases numbered 9, after V lost 5 bases and J lost 9 bases. This CDR3 contains 15 residues. Looked up from germline, CDR1 is SGHTA and CDR2 is FQGTGA. The CDR3: CASSPTDRGSSPLHF. The CDR3 DNA sequence: TGTGCCAGCAGCCCCACCGACAGGGGAAGTTCACCCCTCCACTTT. Full variable domain (rest looked up from reference TRBV7-3 and TRBJ1-6): GAGVSQTPSNKVTEKGKYVELRCDPISGHTALYWYRQSLGQGPEFLIYFQGTGAADDSGLPNDRFFAVRPEGSVSTLKIQRTERGDSAVYLCASSPTDRGSSPLHFGNGTRLTVT.

This chain connects TRBV10-3 to TRBJ2-5; TRBD2 aligns across 11 bases. J gave up 2 bases and V 5 bases, and 7 bases lay outside the gene matches. The germline V gene encodes CDR1 ENHRY and CDR2 SYGVKD. This CDR3 spans 16 amino acids. CDR3 coding DNA: TGTGCCATCAGTAACTTAGCGGGGGGGCGACAAGAGACCCAGTACTTC. Protein product: CAISNLAGGRQETQYF.